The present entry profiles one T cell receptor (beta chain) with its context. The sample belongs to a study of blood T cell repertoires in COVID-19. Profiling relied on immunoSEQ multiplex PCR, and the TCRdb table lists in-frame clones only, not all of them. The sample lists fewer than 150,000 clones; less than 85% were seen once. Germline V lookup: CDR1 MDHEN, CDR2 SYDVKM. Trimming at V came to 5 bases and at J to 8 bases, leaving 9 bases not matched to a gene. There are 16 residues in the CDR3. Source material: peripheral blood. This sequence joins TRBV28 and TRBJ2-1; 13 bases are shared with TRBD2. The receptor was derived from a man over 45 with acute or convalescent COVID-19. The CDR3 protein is CASSELAGGPRHEQFF. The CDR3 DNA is TGTGCCAGCAGTGAACTAGCGGGAGGGCCGCGGCATGAGCAGTTCTTC.